This T cell receptor (beta chain) originates from a study of blood T cell repertoires in COVID-19. Study-level background: Both acute and convalescent COVID-19 samples were obtained from the United States, Italy and Spain. PBMCs, B-cell-depleted T cells, or T cells provided the cDNA or gDNA that made up the material.

In the source study's methods: Researchers report that nucleated cell counts were estimated from reference gene primer amplification. Sequencing was performed with immunoSEQ multiplex PCR; in TCRdb, only in-frame clones are kept and a portion is missing. V and J calls plus clone size are reproduced from that table; the DNA served to infer D and trimming. The sample has 210,000 or so clones, about 90% seen once; the top ten hold under 1.5%. This CDR3 has 12 residues. V lost 7 bases and J 5 bases, leaving 12 bases between the germline ends. Germline-derived CDR1 and CDR2 are SQVTM and ANQGSEA. In its sample, this clone was seen once.

This sequence was found in a man aged 30 to 45 with acute or convalescent COVID-19. Sequenced material: peripheral blood. This chain uses TRBV29-1 with TRBJ2-1, with D tentatively TRBD2 (6 bases). CDR3 protein: CSETRWDNEQFF. As DNA, the CDR3 is TGCAGCGAGACTAGGTGGGACAATGAGCAGTTCTTC.